One sample yielded the 29 T cell receptor beta chains listed below, sequenced in a study of monozygotic twins with cystic fibrosis. This table comes from immunoSEQ multiplex PCR, and its TCRdb copy is limited to in-frame clones, with some not included. The sample carries around 35,000 clones, over 70% recorded once. Sequences were obtained from blood. These receptors came from a girl aged 2-10 years with cystic fibrosis.

The DNA of the CDR3 is TGTGCCGGCCGGACAGGATACAATCAGCCCCAGCATTTT. Amino acids: CAGRTGYNQPQHF. The chain has TRBV2 and TRBJ1-5, with 7 bases lining up with TRBD1. The length of the CDR3 is 13 residues. From germline, CDR1 is SNHLY and CDR2 FYNNEI. With 11 bases clipped from V and 3 bases from J, the junction kept 7 bases outside the gene matches.

J is TRBJ1-1 and V is TRBV7-9; D unclear. This CDR3 has 13 amino acids. V was clipped by 5 bases and J by 7 bases, with 14 bases between them. Germline V gene lookup returns CDR1 SEHNR and CDR2 FQNEAQ (reference sequence). For the CDR3, the DNA is TGTGCCAGCAGCCCCAAAAAGGCGGATGAAGCTTTCTTT. The encoded protein is CASSPKKADEAFF.

Only one count was recorded for this clone. The CDR3 nucleotides read TGCGCCAGCAGGCCGGGGGGCACCTCTTACTATGGCTACACCTTC. As protein: CASRPGGTSYYGYTF. This chain joins TRBV10-2 and TRBJ1-2; a possible D gene is TRBD1 (6 bases). The V gene's germline CDR1 is WSHSY and CDR2 SAAADI. V was trimmed by 6 bases and J by 3 bases, leaving 17 bases between them. The length of the CDR3 is 15 residues.

As concerns this clone: The junction shows a germline mismatch at one end, possibly a read error. V and J are TRBV2 and TRBJ2-5; 13 nucleotides agree with TRBD2. The CDR3 runs to 16 residues. Germline V gene data show CDR1 as SNHLY and CDR2 as FYNNEI. The CDR3 DNA reads as TGTGCCAGCAGTGACCCACTAGCGGGGGGGCAAGGGACCCAGTACTTC. Residues: CASSDPLAGGQGTQYF. The full variable domain, its missing parts supplied by reference TRBV2 and TRBJ2-5, is EPEVTQTPSHQVTQMGQEVILRCVPISNHLYFYWYRQILGQKVEFLVSFYNNEISEKSEIFDDQFSVERPDGSNFTLKIRSTKLEDSAMYFCASSDPLAGGQGTQYFGPGTRLLVL.

The gene calls are TRBV15 and TRBJ2-1, with TRBD2 identical over 12 bases. Germline lookup yields CDR1 LNHNV and CDR2 YYDKDF (reference sequence). V shed 1 base and J 12 bases; nucleotides not matched to a gene: 4. The CDR3 length is 14 residues. CDR3: CATSRGTSGDPQFF. The CDR3 DNA follows: TGTGCCACCAGCAGAGGGACTAGCGGGGATCCGCAGTTCTTC.

This clone appeared a single time. V usage is TRBV2 and J usage is TRBJ2-1; 10 positions agree with TRBD1. The germline CDR1 and CDR2 sequences are SNHLY and FYNNEI. The V and J ends lost 8 bases and 5 bases, in that order; junction bases with no gene match: 3. The CDR3 is 13 amino acids. The CDR3 nucleotides are TGTGCCAGCGACAGGGGGCGCAACAATGAGCAGTTCTTC. It translates to CASDRGRNNEQFF.

The genes are TRBV14 and TRBJ1-6; 10 bases align to TRBD1. CDR1 is SGHDN, CDR2 FVKESK, per germline. V was pared by 4 bases and J by 10 bases, with 13 bases of the junction left unmatched. The CDR3 is 17 residues long. In DNA form, the CDR3 reads TGTGCCAGCAGCCCCTTAAACCGGGACAGGGGTCGGTCACCCCTCCACTTT. It codes for CASSPLNRDRGRSPLHF.

This sequence joins TRBV9 and TRBJ2-7, with 10 bases aligning to TRBD1. The CDR3 has 14 amino acids. The ends lost 6 bases at V and 3 bases at J; junction bases unmatched: 6. Germline V gives CDR1 SGDLS, CDR2 YYNGEE. Written as DNA, the CDR3 is TGTGCCAGCAACCCCGGGACAGGGGTCTACGAGCAGTACTTC. Its translation is CASNPGTGVYEQYF. Combining the CDR3 with reference TRBV9 and TRBJ2-7 gives the whole variable domain DSGVTQTPKHLITATGQRVTLRCSPRSGDLSVYWYQQSLDQGLQFLIQYYNGEERAKGNILERFSAQQFPDLHSELNLSSLELGDSALYFCASNPGTGVYEQYFGPGTRLTVT.

This rearrangement joins TRBV6-5 to TRBJ2-7; 8 bases are shared with TRBD1. The CDR3 has 15 residues. J was trimmed by 3 bases and V by 7 bases; bases with no gene match: 11. Germline V gene data show CDR1 as MNHEY and CDR2 as SVGAGI. The CDR3: CASTLGTGDYYEQYF. The CDR3 bases are TGTGCCAGCACCCTAGGGACAGGCGATTACTACGAGCAGTACTTC.

The V and J genes are TRBV6-1 and TRBJ1-2; TRBD1 is a possible D gene (5 bases). V lost 3 bases to trimming and J lost 4 bases, with 12 bases between them. Germline CDR1 and CDR2: MNHNS and SASEGT. The CDR3 consists of 14 residues. CDR3 coding DNA: TGTGCCAGCAGTGACCGGCAGGGTGCCTATGGCTACACCTTC. As protein: CASSDRQGAYGYTF.

J is TRBJ1-2 and V is TRBV29-1; no clear D. With 0 bases removed from V and 2 bases from J, the gap between germline ends came to 4 bases. The CDR3 contains 12 residues. Per germline, CDR1 SQVTM and CDR2 ANQGSEA. The CDR3 reads CSVEDGNYGYTF. CDR3 coding DNA: TGCAGCGTTGAAGACGGAAACTATGGCTACACCTTC. The full variable domain, with the rest looked up from reference TRBV29-1 and TRBJ1-2, is SAVISQKPSRDICQRGTSLTIQCQVDSQVTMMFWYRQQPGQSLTLIATANQGSEATYESGFVIDKFPISRPNLTFSTLTVSNMSPEDSSIYLCSVEDGNYGYTFGSGTRLTVV.

The chain uses TRBV30 and TRBJ1-1; perhaps TRBD1 as D (6 bases). V gave up 7 bases and J gave up 1 base, with 13 bases separating them. Germline V gene sequence: CDR1 GTSNPN, CDR2 SVGIG (reference sequence). CDR3 length: 13 residues. The CDR3 reads CAFLRGENTEAFF. The CDR3 DNA reads TGTGCCTTCTTAAGGGGGGAGAACACTGAAGCTTTCTTT.

The chain employs TRBV25-1 and TRBJ2-3; D possibly matches TRBD1 or TRBD2 (5 bases each). CDR3 size: 15 residues. Deletions cut 2 bases from V and 1 base from J, with 10 bases between. The V gene's germline CDR1 is MGHDK and CDR2 SYGVNS. In DNA form, the CDR3 reads TGTGCCAGCAGTGAAGTGGGGGTAGGCACAGATACGCAGTATTTT. Translating it yields CASSEVGVGTDTQYF.

The CDR3 loop reads CASSLQGAGTEAFF. In nucleotides, the CDR3 is TGTGCCAGCAGCTTACAGGGGGCCGGCACTGAAGCTTTCTTT. The chain is built from TRBV14 and TRBJ1-1, with 9 bases lining up with TRBD1. The CDR3 is made up of 14 amino acids. V dropped 5 bases and J dropped 4; count of bases not matched to a gene: 5. Germline V CDR1 and CDR2: SGHDN, FVKESK.

The chain joins TRBV12-5 to TRBJ1-1, with TRBD1 as a possible D gene (6 bases). V lost 0 bases and J lost 4, with 18 bases in between. CDR3 length: 17 residues. The germline V gene has CDR1 LGHNT and CDR2 FRNRAP. This CDR3 is CASGLVETGAASTEAFF. The CDR3 DNA follows: TGTGCTAGTGGTTTGGTCGAGACGGGGGCTGCGAGCACTGAAGCTTTCTTT.

CDR3 residues: CAWLTGIEQYF. DNA for the CDR3: TGTGCCTGGCTGACAGGGATCGAGCAGTACTTC. The V and J genes are TRBV30 and TRBJ2-7, with TRBD1 identical over 7 bases. Germline CDR1 and CDR2: GTSNPN and SVGIG (reference sequence). J lost 6 bases, V lost 5 bases, and 4 bases had no gene match. CDR3 length: 11 amino acids.

This chain connects TRBV6-1 to TRBJ2-7; D is unresolved. The CDR3 has 12 residues. Deletions cut 3 bases from V and 0 bases from J, with 3 bases between. Germline CDR1 is MNHNS and CDR2 is SASEGT. The DNA for the CDR3 is TGTGCCAGCAGTGATTTCTCCTACGAGCAGTACTTC. Translated: CASSDFSYEQYF.

This sequence joins TRBV9 and TRBJ1-2; possible D gene TRBD1, 6 bases. The V gene's germline CDR1 is SGDLS and CDR2 YYNGEE. This CDR3 contains 15 residues. Trimming pared 3 bases from V and 5 bases from J, leaving 17 bases between. CDR3 nucleotides: TGTGCCAGCAGCGCCTCCGGGGGCAGGGGTTATGGCTACACCTTC. This codes for CASSASGGRGYGYTF.

The chain links TRBV7-9 to TRBJ1-4; D remains ambiguous. The ends were cut back, 5 bases at V and 3 bases at J, with 13 bases in the middle. The CDR3 covers 15 residues. Germline V CDR1 and CDR2: SEHNR, FQNEAQ (reference sequence). CDR3 sequence (DNA): TGTGCCAGCAGCCGCCAGAACGGGGCTAATGAAAAACTGTTTTTT. Encoded protein: CASSRQNGANEKLFF.

The rearrangement links TRBV7-9 to TRBJ2-3; 8 bases map to TRBD2. J was trimmed by 1 base and V by 2 bases; bases with no gene match: 2. CDR3 length equals 15 residues. Germline V gene data show CDR1 as SEHNR and CDR2 as FQNEAQ (reference sequence). The CDR3 protein is CASSLRRGGTDTQYF. For the CDR3, the DNA is TGTGCCAGCAGCTTACGGCGGGGGGGCACAGATACGCAGTATTTT.

The genes are TRBV11-3 and TRBJ1-1; 10 bases agree with TRBD1. The V gene end was trimmed by 3 bases and the J gene end by 4 bases; junction bases not matched to a gene: 2. This CDR3 region has 14 residues. Germline values: CDR1 SGHNT, CDR2 YENEEA. The CDR3 loop is CASSFGTGATEAFF. The CDR3 DNA is TGTGCCAGCAGCTTTGGGACAGGGGCCACTGAAGCTTTCTTT.

The CDR3 DNA follows: TGTGCCAGCAGTGACGGGGGGAGCACAGATACGCAGTATTTT. It encodes CASSDGGSTDTQYF. The chain couples TRBV6-4 to TRBJ2-3, with D maybe TRBD2 (6 bases). Germline V lookup: CDR1 MRHNA, CDR2 SNTAGT. The CDR3 runs 14 residues. Trimming shortened V by 2 bases and J by 0 bases, and 6 bases separated the two germline ends.

CDR3 in amino acids: CASRRQGLNSPLHF. The CDR3 nucleotides are TGTGCCAGCAGAAGACAGGGGTTAAATTCACCCCTCCACTTT. This sequence joins TRBV27 and TRBJ1-6; 8 positions agree with TRBD1. This CDR3 spans 14 amino acids. The germline V gene encodes CDR1 MNHEY and CDR2 SMNVEV (reference sequence). J lost 7 bases, V lost 6 bases, and 5 bases had no gene match.

The genes are TRBV27 and TRBJ2-7, with 10 bases lining up with TRBD1. The CDR3 totals 17 residues. Germline-derived CDR1 and CDR2 are MNHEY and SMNVEV (reference sequence). With 8 bases clipped from V and 6 bases from J, the junction kept 19 bases outside the gene matches. The CDR3 DNA follows: TGTGCCAGCGGTGACAGGGGGCGAATTAGGTCCCGAACCGAGCAGTACTTC. This translates into CASGDRGRIRSRTEQYF.

The table lists this clone with a few counts. The chain couples TRBV6-6 to TRBJ1-2; D not resolved. Per germline, CDR1 MNHNY and CDR2 SVGAGI (reference sequence). CDR3 length: 13 amino acids. The ends were cut back, 4 bases at V and 5 bases at J, with 11 bases in the middle. The CDR3 region is CASSSTQDYGYTF. As DNA, the CDR3 is TGTGCCAGCAGTTCCACCCAGGATTATGGCTACACCTTC.

The V gene is TRBV6-1, the J gene TRBJ2-2, with D tentatively TRBD2 (5 bases). The germline V and J ends were trimmed by 8 bases and 7 bases, with 14 bases remaining between them. The CDR3 is made up of 13 amino acids. The germline CDR1 and CDR2 sequences are MNHNS and SASEGT. CDR3 coding DNA: TGTGCCAGCTTTCCACAACGGGACGGGGAGCTGTTTTTT. This encodes CASFPQRDGELFF.

The J gene is TRBJ2-2, the V gene TRBV7-7; D is undetermined. V lost 1 base and J 2 bases, leaving 8 bases between the germline ends. Germline CDR1 reads SSHAT; CDR2 reads FNYEAQ (reference sequence). CDR3 length: 15 amino acids. The CDR3 protein is CASSLGRSNTGELFF. The CDR3 DNA reads as TGTGCCAGCAGCTTAGGTCGCAGTAACACCGGGGAGCTGTTTTTT.

This chain links TRBV9 with TRBJ1-2, with 7 bases aligning to TRBD1. This CDR3 comprises 17 residues. In germline, CDR1 is SGDLS, CDR2 YYNGEE. With V trimmed by 0 bases and J by 1 base, 9 bases remained unmatched. CDR3 region: CASSVGGGGSSNYGYTF. CDR3 nucleotides: TGTGCCAGCAGCGTAGGAGGGGGCGGTAGTAGTAACTATGGCTACACCTTC.

The rearrangement uses TRBV6-1 and TRBJ1-5; no definite D call. The CDR3 is 14 amino acids. The germline V and J ends were trimmed by 1 base and 5 bases, with 9 bases remaining between them. Germline CDR1 reads MNHNS; CDR2 reads SASEGT. This CDR3 reads CASSEVLAYQPQHF. CDR3 nucleotide sequence: TGTGCCAGCAGTGAAGTATTGGCCTATCAGCCCCAGCATTTT.